These 28 T cell receptor beta chains share one sample of origin, sequenced in a study of PD-L1 blockade in urothelial cancer. Time point indicated: peripheral blood 6 weeks after treatment start. The repertoire was sequenced with immunoSEQ multiplex PCR; TCRdb's copy has only in-frame clones and lacks some. The sample has 40,000 to 50,000 clones; roughly 82% are singletons. The sequences come from PBMCs, collected around atezolizumab (anti-PD-L1) treatment. These receptor sequences come from a man aged 55 to 70 with urothelial cancer.

The chain is built from TRBV28 and TRBJ1-5; D may be TRBD1 (6 bases). V was clipped by 4 bases and J by 1 base, with 14 bases between them. The CDR3 has 16 amino acids. Germline CDR1 reads MDHEN; CDR2 reads SYDVKM. The CDR3 spells CASSSHQGTSNQPQHF. The CDR3 DNA is TGTGCCAGCAGTTCCCACCAGGGGACCAGCAATCAGCCCCAGCATTTT.

J is TRBJ1-6 and V is TRBV5-6; tentative D call: TRBD1 (6 bases). The CDR3 spans 17 residues. Looked up from germline, CDR1 is SGHDT and CDR2 is YYEEEE. Trimming removed 0 bases at V and 11 bases at J, with 21 bases between. CDR3 sequence reads: CASSLAEGGRILTPLHF. The DNA for the CDR3 is TGTGCCAGCAGCTTGGCCGAGGGGGGGCGCATCCTAACACCCCTCCACTTT.

CDR3 in DNA: TGTGCCAGCAGTCGACAGGGAATCGGCAATCAGCCCCAGCATTTT. Encoded protein: CASSRQGIGNQPQHF. V usage is TRBV6-5 and J usage is TRBJ1-5, with TRBD1 identical over 7 bases. V was pared by 5 bases and J by 2 bases, with 6 bases of the junction left unmatched. Germline V gene lookup returns CDR1 MNHEY and CDR2 SVGAGI. The CDR3 is 15 amino acids.

The V call is TRBV6-1, the J call TRBJ1-2; D not resolved. Germline CDR1 reads MNHNS; CDR2 reads SASEGT. This CDR3 region has 11 residues. V was pared by 2 bases and J by 6 bases, with 4 bases between. The CDR3 nucleotides are TGTGCCAGCAGTGAATCGGATGGCTACACCTTC. This sequence encodes CASSESDGYTF.

The genes are TRBV18 and TRBJ2-2; no definite D call. V lost 3 bases and J lost 1, with 3 bases in between. The CDR3 is 13 amino acids. Germline CDR1 KGHSH, CDR2 LQKENI. The CDR3 nucleotides read TGTGCCAGCTCACCTCAGAACACCGGGGAGCTGTTTTTT. Translated: CASSPQNTGELFF.

This clone was detected only once. This rearrangement joins TRBV5-1 to TRBJ1-3; no definite D call. Trimming left V 0 bases short and J 7 bases short, with 14 bases between. Germline V CDR1 and CDR2: SGHRS, YFSETQ. CDR3 size: 15 residues. The DNA of the CDR3 is TGCGCCAGCAGCTTGGAAAGCATTCTGCGGAACACCATATATTTT. This gives the protein CASSLESILRNTIYF.

The gene calls are TRBV9 and TRBJ2-6; D ambiguous. The CDR3 consists of 16 residues. Trimming pared 3 bases from V and 0 bases from J, leaving 10 bases between. Germline V gene data show CDR1 as SGDLS and CDR2 as YYNGEE. CDR3 DNA sequence: TGTGCCAGCAGCGCCCGTTCTACCTCTGGGGCCAACGTCCTGACTTTC. Protein product: CASSARSTSGANVLTF.

The V call is TRBV4-1, the J call TRBJ2-1; 11 nucleotides match TRBD2. In germline, CDR1 is MGHRA, CDR2 YSYEKL. This CDR3 has 17 residues. V shed 0 bases, J shed 6 bases, and the junction held 7 bases outside the gene matches. The CDR3 DNA sequence: TGCGCCAGCAGCCAAGAGAGAGGACTAGCGGGCCTCAATGAGCAGTTCTTC. Protein product: CASSQERGLAGLNEQFF.

The rearrangement uses TRBV5-1 and TRBJ1-4, with TRBD1 identical over 10 bases. J was trimmed by 5 bases and V by 0 bases; bases with no gene match: 4. Germline values: CDR1 SGHRS, CDR2 YFSETQ. The CDR3 is made up of 16 amino acids. Here the CDR3 reads CASSLVPGQGNEKLFF. The DNA for the CDR3 is TGCGCCAGCAGCTTGGTTCCGGGACAGGGGAATGAAAAACTGTTTTTT. Variable domain in full (rest from reference TRBV5-1 and TRBJ1-4): KAGVTQTPRYLIKTRGQQVTLSCSPISGHRSVSWYQQTPGQGLQFLFEYFSETQRNKGNFPGRFSGRQFSNSRSEMNVSTLELGDSALYLCASSLVPGQGNEKLFFGSGTQLSVL.

The chain uses TRBV4-2 and TRBJ2-7, with 7 bases aligning to TRBD1. V lost 4 bases, J lost 0 bases, and 3 bases stayed unmatched. This CDR3 region has 14 residues. CDR1 is LGHNA and CDR2 is YNFKEQ in the germline V gene. CDR3 residues: CASSPGTVSYEQYF. The DNA for the CDR3 is TGTGCCAGCAGCCCCGGGACAGTCTCCTACGAGCAGTACTTC.

This chain joins TRBV5-5 and TRBJ2-3; D unresolved. The CDR3 is 13 residues long. Germline lookup yields CDR1 SGHKS and CDR2 YYEKEE (reference sequence). Trimming cost V 5 bases and J 0 bases, with 7 bases left between them. CDR3 nucleotides: TGTGCCAGCAGAGCAATTAGCACAGATACGCAGTATTTT. It yields the protein CASRAISTDTQYF.

The chain is built from TRBV30 and TRBJ2-3; 8 bases fit TRBD2. Trimming cost V 2 bases and J 6 bases; bases outside gene matches: 4. Germline values: CDR1 GTSNPN, CDR2 SVGIG (reference sequence). The CDR3 is 13 residues long. In nucleotides, the CDR3 is TGTGCCTGGAGTAAGCGGGAGCTCGATACGCAGTATTTT. Protein product: CAWSKRELDTQYF.

V and J are TRBV19 and TRBJ2-1, with D perhaps matching TRBD2 (6 bases). The CDR3 sequence is 14 residues long. Germline V gene data show CDR1 as LNHDA and CDR2 as SQIVND (reference sequence). V shed 7 bases and J shed 7 bases, with 17 bases lying between them. This CDR3 reads CASTPREAGNEQFF. CDR3 nucleotide sequence: TGTGCCAGTACTCCCAGGGAGGCGGGGAATGAGCAGTTCTTC.

The chain is built from TRBV19 and TRBJ2-1; weak D call: TRBD2 (6 bases). With 5 bases removed from V and 0 bases from J, the gap between germline ends came to 20 bases. CDR1 and CDR2 from the germline V gene are LNHDA and SQIVND (reference sequence). This CDR3 has 18 residues. CDR3 in DNA: TGTGCCAGTAGTCCGGACCCGCGGGGAATGAGCTCCTACAATGAGCAGTTCTTC. Translation gives CASSPDPRGMSSYNEQFF.

The chain joins TRBV14 to TRBJ1-1; unclear D gene. V shed 0 bases and J shed 10 bases, with 12 bases lying between them. Germline V CDR1 and CDR2: SGHDN, FVKESK. This CDR3 is built from 13 residues. This chain's CDR3 is CASSQEHGVGAFF. The CDR3 nucleotides are TGTGCCAGCAGCCAAGAACACGGGGTGGGAGCTTTCTTT.

The rearrangement uses TRBV11-1 and TRBJ1-1; unclear D gene. This CDR3 has 14 amino acids. Trimming left V 1 base short and J 0 bases short, with 6 bases between. Germline assignment: CDR1 SGHAT and CDR2 FQDESV (reference sequence). CDR3 in amino acids: CASSLESVNTEAFF. In DNA, the CDR3 is TGTGCCAGCAGCTTAGAGTCAGTGAACACTGAAGCTTTCTTT.

In this sample, this clone turned up once. The chain employs TRBV10-3 and TRBJ2-5; the D gene is possibly TRBD1 (5 bases). CDR3 length: 13 residues. The V end lost 7 bases, the J end lost 4 bases, and 13 bases lay between the germline ends. Germline loops: CDR1 ENHRY, CDR2 SYGVKD. The CDR3 coding sequence is TGTGCCATCAAGTCAGGGTTAGGAGAGACCCAGTACTTC. Protein: CAIKSGLGETQYF.

V and J are TRBV7-2 and TRBJ2-5, with 8 bases that match TRBD2. CDR1 is SGHTA and CDR2 is FQGNSA in the germline V gene. This CDR3 has 15 amino acids. The V segment lost 5 bases and the J segment 2 bases; nucleotides outside the gene matches: 7. The CDR3 bases are TGTGCCAGCAGCCGAGCGGGGGCCACGCAAGAGACCCAGTACTTC. Translated, it gives CASSRAGATQETQYF. Full variable domain (remainder filled in from reference TRBV7-2 and TRBJ2-5): GAGVSQSPSNKVTEKGKDVELRCDPISGHTALYWYRQSLGQGLEFLIYFQGNSAPDKSGLPSDRFSAERTGGSVSTLTIQRTQQEDSAVYLCASSRAGATQETQYFGPGTRLLVL.

The chain links TRBV6-5 to TRBJ2-2, with D hard to call. The CDR3 runs 15 residues. Trimming took off 0 bases at V and 4 bases at J, with 9 bases between the two ends. The germline gives CDR1 MNHEY, CDR2 SVGAGI. The CDR3 DNA reads as TGTGCCAGCAGTTACTCGACACGGCTCACCGGGGAGCTGTTTTTT. Protein: CASSYSTRLTGELFF.

The chain is built from TRBV30 and TRBJ2-1, with 10 positions matching TRBD2. Germline assignment: CDR1 GTSNPN and CDR2 SVGIG (reference sequence). J lost 4 bases, V lost 1 base, and 4 bases had no gene match. This CDR3 comprises 15 residues. Here the CDR3 reads CAWSAGTSAYNEQFF. For the CDR3, the DNA is TGTGCCTGGAGTGCCGGGACTAGCGCATACAATGAGCAGTTCTTC.

This clone was seen a handful of times. V gene TRBV9 combines with J gene TRBJ1-6; D ambiguous. Germline CDR1 reads SGDLS; CDR2 reads YYNGEE. V was shortened by 0 bases and J by 7 bases, with 11 bases between the two germline ends. The CDR3 sequence is 15 residues long. CDR3 in amino acids: CASSVATGTNSPLHF. CDR3 DNA: TGTGCCAGCAGCGTAGCTACCGGTACGAATTCACCCCTCCACTTT.

This sequence joins TRBV7-9 and TRBJ2-5, with 9 bases aligning to TRBD1. Germline CDR1 reads SEHNR; CDR2 reads FQNEAQ (reference sequence). Trimming at V came to 1 base and at J to 4 bases, leaving 10 bases not matched to a gene. The CDR3 consists of 17 residues. The CDR3 reads CASSLVGTGRGAETQYF. CDR3 DNA sequence: TGTGCCAGCAGCTTAGTTGGGACAGGGAGGGGAGCAGAGACCCAGTACTTC.

This sequence joins TRBV6-5 and TRBJ2-5; 9 bases align to TRBD1. Per germline, CDR1 MNHEY and CDR2 SVGAGI. With 5 bases clipped from V and 7 bases from J, the junction kept 11 bases outside the gene matches. The CDR3 runs to 15 residues. The CDR3 protein is CASSPGQGLGRTQYF. CDR3 nucleotides: TGTGCCAGCAGTCCCGGACAGGGGCTAGGAAGGACCCAGTACTTC.

This clone was counted a few times. The chain couples TRBV6-5 to TRBJ1-4; unclear D gene. Germline CDR1 and CDR2: MNHEY and SVGAGI. Between the trimmed V and J ends, which lost 6 bases and 7 bases, there was a span of 9 bases. The CDR3 runs to 12 residues. CDR3 amino acids: CASSNPGEKLFF. The DNA of the CDR3 is TGTGCCAGCAGCAATCCGGGTGAAAAACTGTTTTTT.

The V gene is TRBV5-1, the J gene TRBJ2-5; a weak D match, TRBD1 (6 bases). Per the germline V gene, CDR1 is SGHRS and CDR2 is YFSETQ. The CDR3 sequence is 13 residues long. The V end lost 4 bases, the J end lost 5 bases, and 12 bases lay between the germline ends. The CDR3, as DNA: TGCGCCAGCAGCAGGGGGATCGGGGAGACCCAGTACTTC. Residues: CASSRGIGETQYF.

This chain connects TRBV7-2 to TRBJ2-7; D not certain. The V and J ends lost 5 bases and 4 bases respectively, with 9 bases between them. Germline CDR1 SGHTA, CDR2 FQGNSA. The length of the CDR3 is 12 residues. The CDR3 DNA is TGTGCCAGCAGCCAACAGCCTTACGAGCAGTACTTC. Translated: CASSQQPYEQYF.

V and J are TRBV5-1 and TRBJ1-5; D remains unclear. This CDR3 region has 14 residues. Germline-derived CDR1 and CDR2 are SGHRS and YFSETQ. Trimming stripped 0 bases from V and 7 bases from J, with 11 bases between. The CDR3 bases are TGCGCCAGCAGCTTGGGCGGATTAAACCAGCCCCAGCATTTT. It codes for CASSLGGLNQPQHF.

The chain carries TRBV18 and TRBJ1-4; TRBD1 aligns across 8 bases. The V segment lost 1 base and the J segment 7 bases; nucleotides outside the gene matches: 11. Germline loops: CDR1 KGHSH, CDR2 LQKENI. The CDR3 extends over 17 amino acids. Written as DNA, the CDR3 is TGTGCCAGCTCACCACAAAGGACAGGGAGGAGTAGTGAAAAACTGTTTTTT. Amino acid sequence: CASSPQRTGRSSEKLFF.